These 12 T cell receptor beta chains were all obtained from the same sample, sequenced in a study of T cell repertoires in cytomegalovirus infection. Antigens of these TCRs are unknown. TCRdb reanalysed the reads using MiXCR and keeps one entry per CDR3 protein. The sample has some 940,000 distinct CDR3 sequences, approximately 33% seen once; the top ten hold 13%. Here the sequenced sample was cultured CD8+ T cells from PBMCs, taken from culture after CMV antigen stimulation. All receptors come from a human donor in good health (CMV status not recorded). Some clones in this sample may be carry-over from other donors' samples.

This clonotype was detected a few times. The chain recombines TRBV6-2 or TRBV6-3 with TRBJ2-2, with 7 bases aligning to TRBD2. CDR3 length: 16 amino acids. Per the germline V gene, CDR1 is MNHEY and CDR2 is SVGEGT. V was clipped by 7 bases and J by 0 bases; unmatched bases: 8. In nucleotides, the CDR3 is TGTGCCAGCATTGATTGGGGGGGGACGAACACCGGGGAGCTGTTTTTT. Amino acids: CASIDWGGTNTGELFF.

J is TRBJ2-1 and V is TRBV12-3 or TRBV12-4; the D gene is possibly TRBD1 (7 bases). The CDR3 has 15 residues. The V gene lost 5 bases and the J gene lost 7 bases, with 18 bases spanning the gap. For the CDR3, the DNA is TGTGCCAGCAGTCCAGAGGAGGGGGCAAGGAATGAGCAGTTCTTC. Translation gives CASSPEEGARNEQFF.

This clonotype turned up a few times. The rearrangement uses TRBV7-9 and TRBJ2-3; 9 bases fit TRBD1. CDR3 length: 15 residues. V shed 4 bases and J 3 bases; nucleotides not matched to a gene: 5. The germline V gene encodes CDR1 SEHNR and CDR2 FQNEAQ (reference sequence). The CDR3 loop is CASSSTGGVTDTQYF. The CDR3 bases are TGTGCCAGCAGCTCGACAGGGGGAGTAACAGATACGCAGTATTTT.

As to this clonotype: A clone one base away is much larger, so this may be a read error. The chain employs TRBV7-2 and TRBJ2-5; 8 positions match TRBD1. CDR1 is SGHTA and CDR2 is FQGNSA in the germline V gene. After removal of 7 bases from V and 2 bases from J, the junction contained 3 bases not matched to a gene. CDR3 length: 13 residues. This CDR3 is CTSNDRGQETQYF. CDR3 bases: TGTACCAGCAACGACAGGGGTCAAGAGACCCAGTACTTC.

This clonotype was counted a few times. This chain connects TRBV6-1 to TRBJ2-4, with 8 bases aligning to TRBD1. Germline values: CDR1 MNHNS, CDR2 SASEGT. J lost 8 bases, V lost 2 bases, and 14 bases had no gene match. This CDR3 has 17 residues. CDR3 protein: CASSEPQTGEGRDIQYF. The CDR3 DNA is TGTGCCAGCAGTGAACCGCAGACAGGGGAAGGGAGAGACATTCAGTACTTC.

The CDR3 DNA follows: TGCGCCAGCAGCCAAGTGGACGGGAATAGTGAAAAACTGTTTTTT. Translated, it gives CASSQVDGNSEKLFF. V and J are TRBV4-1 and TRBJ1-4; the D is unclear. V was shortened by 1 base and J by 7 bases, with 13 bases between the two germline ends. This CDR3 region has 15 residues. Germline V gives CDR1 MGHRA, CDR2 YSYEKL.

This clonotype was counted a few times. This rearrangement joins TRBV12-3 or TRBV12-4 to TRBJ1-5; 12 bases are shared with TRBD1. V gave up 3 bases and J gave up 7 bases; unmatched junction bases: 10. The CDR3 has 17 amino acids. CDR3: CASSFSPEGQGAQPQHF. CDR3 sequence (DNA): TGTGCCAGCAGTTTCTCTCCCGAGGGACAGGGGGCCCAGCCCCAGCATTTT.

The V gene is TRBV27, the J gene TRBJ2-7; possibly TRBD2 for D (6 bases). V was trimmed by 6 bases and J by 2 bases, leaving 17 bases between them. The CDR3 consists of 15 residues. The germline V gene encodes CDR1 MNHEY and CDR2 SMNVEV (reference sequence). The CDR3, as DNA: TGTGCCAGCAGACCAAGGGAGGCCAGACCCTACGAGCAGTACTTC. Its translation is CASRPREARPYEQYF.

This chain uses TRBV7-6 with TRBJ2-5; either TRBD1 or TRBD2 may supply D (5 bases each). Per the germline V gene, CDR1 is SGHVS and CDR2 is FNYEAQ. The CDR3 consists of 16 residues. The ends were cut back, 0 bases at V and 5 bases at J, with 16 bases in the middle. The CDR3 here is CASSLALVLGEETQYF. CDR3 bases: TGTGCCAGCAGCTTAGCCTTGGTATTGGGGGAGGAGACCCAGTACTTC.

The V gene is TRBV10-3, the J gene TRBJ1-3; perhaps TRBD1 as D (5 bases). V was pared by 2 bases and J by 4 bases, with 18 bases between. Germline CDR1 and CDR2: ENHRY and SYGVKD. CDR3 size: 17 residues. CDR3 sequence reads: CAISEIQTDSKGNTIYF. The CDR3 region has the DNA TGTGCCATCAGTGAGATCCAGACAGATTCGAAAGGAAACACCATATATTTT.

The rearrangement links TRBV6-8 to TRBJ1-5; possible D gene TRBD1, 5 bases. V lost 7 bases to trimming and J lost 3 bases, with 16 bases between them. Germline V gene lookup returns CDR1 MNHGY and CDR2 SAAAGT. CDR3 length: 15 amino acids. The CDR3 DNA follows: TGTGCCAGCACATCGGGACTCCAGCACAATCAGCCCCAGCATTTT. Amino acid sequence: CASTSGLQHNQPQHF.

Worth noting for this clonotype: Its ends do not fully match the called genes, so a read error is possible. The chain couples TRBV6-1 to TRBJ2-5, with 10 bases that match TRBD1. In germline, CDR1 is MNHNS, CDR2 SASEGT. This CDR3 has 13 residues. As DNA, the CDR3 is TGTGTCAGCAGGGACAGGGGAAAAGAGACCCAGTACTTC. Its translation is CVSRDRGKETQYF.